These 23 T cell receptor beta chains were sequenced from one sample in a study of siplizumab effects on memory and regulatory T cells. Assay used: immunoSEQ multiplex PCR; TCRdb lists only in-frame clones, some missing. The sample holds approximately 84,000 clones, just under 95% seen once. Sample: CD8+ T cells sorted from blood. Receptors originate from a human donor in good health.

The chain recombines TRBV19 with TRBJ2-3; D call uncertain. Germline CDR1 is LNHDA and CDR2 is SQIVND (reference sequence). CDR3 length: 14 residues. V was shortened by 4 bases and J by 2 bases, with 10 bases between the two germline ends. This CDR3 reads CASSTGYYTDTQYF. DNA for the CDR3: TGTGCCAGTAGTACGGGCTATTACACAGATACGCAGTATTTT. Based on the CDR3 plus reference TRBV19 and TRBJ2-3, the full variable domain is DGGITQSPKYLFRKEGQNVTLSCEQNLNHDAMYWYRQDPGQGLRLIYYSQIVNDFQKGDIAEGYSVSREKKESFPLTVTSAQKNPTAFYLCASSTGYYTDTQYFGPGTRLTVL.

This clone occurred a few times. The rearrangement joins TRBV7-9 to TRBJ2-5; no clear D gene. The CDR3 is made up of 13 amino acids. V lost 0 bases and J lost 4, with 6 bases in between. Germline V gene lookup returns CDR1 SEHNR and CDR2 FQNEAQ (reference sequence). This CDR3 reads CASSLAVSETQYF. The CDR3 nucleotides are TGTGCCAGCAGCTTAGCCGTCTCAGAGACCCAGTACTTC.

The V gene is TRBV6-5, the J gene TRBJ2-7; D is ambiguous. This CDR3 comprises 14 residues. The V end was cut by 3 bases, the J end by 0 bases, with 9 bases between. Germline V CDR1 and CDR2: MNHEY, SVGAGI. CDR3 nucleotide sequence: TGTGCCAGCAGTTATGGGGTAGGCTCCTACGAGCAGTACTTC. This translates into CASSYGVGSYEQYF.

The rearrangement uses TRBV27 and TRBJ2-1, with unresolved D. The CDR3 has 13 residues. Trimming removed 5 bases from V and 8 bases from J, with 13 bases in between. Germline V gene data show CDR1 as MNHEY and CDR2 as SMNVEV (reference sequence). CDR3: CASSRWGGDEQFF. CDR3 bases: TGTGCCAGCAGTCGTTGGGGTGGGGATGAGCAGTTCTTC.

This sequence joins TRBV29-1 and TRBJ2-5; 7 bases are a match to TRBD1. The CDR3 spans 12 residues. The ends lost 6 bases at V and 2 bases at J; junction bases unmatched: 3. Germline values: CDR1 SQVTM, CDR2 ANQGSEA. CDR3: CSVTGNQETQYF. Here the CDR3 DNA reads TGCAGCGTGACAGGGAATCAAGAGACCCAGTACTTC.

The chain is built from TRBV5-4 and TRBJ2-2, with D perhaps matching TRBD2 (6 bases). The CDR3 is made up of 15 amino acids. The V gene lost 1 base and the J gene lost 3 bases, with 10 bases spanning the gap. The germline CDR1 and CDR2 sequences are SGHNT and YYREEE (reference sequence). CDR3 region: CASSLSGEDTGELFF. The CDR3 DNA follows: TGTGCCAGCAGCTTGAGTGGGGAGGACACCGGGGAGCTGTTTTTT.

V and J are TRBV5-1 and TRBJ2-3, with 11 bases that match TRBD2. This CDR3 spans 16 amino acids. The V gene's germline CDR1 is SGHRS and CDR2 YFSETQ. J gave up 6 bases and V 2 bases, and 8 bases lay outside the gene matches. DNA of the CDR3: TGCGCCAGCAGCTTCGACCCTACTAGCGGGAGTGATACGCAGTATTTT. Protein sequence: CASSFDPTSGSDTQYF.

CDR3 loop: CASSVTSGRNNEQFF. The CDR3 DNA follows: TGCGCCAGCAGCGTAACTAGCGGGAGAAACAATGAGCAGTTCTTC. This chain links TRBV5-1 with TRBJ2-1; 11 nucleotides align to TRBD2. Looked up from germline, CDR1 is SGHRS and CDR2 is YFSETQ. There are 15 residues in the CDR3. V lost 4 bases and J lost 5; bases outside the gene matches: 5.

This clone was found once. J is TRBJ2-1 and V is TRBV7-6; TRBD2 aligns across 8 bases. J lost 7 bases, V lost 1 base, and 9 bases had no gene match. From germline, CDR1 is SGHVS and CDR2 FNYEAQ. The length of the CDR3 is 16 residues. CDR3: CASSLVLGLAGNEQFF. As DNA, the CDR3 is TGTGCCAGCAGCTTAGTTCTAGGACTAGCCGGGAATGAGCAGTTCTTC.

The CDR3 DNA sequence: TGTGCCAGCAGTGAATTTAGGCTAGCCACGAATGAGCAGTTCTTC. This encodes CASSEFRLATNEQFF. The rearrangement links TRBV6-1 to TRBJ2-1, with TRBD2 as a possible D gene (5 bases). The CDR3 extends over 15 amino acids. Trimming took off 2 bases at V and 7 bases at J, with 15 bases between the two ends. Germline V lookup: CDR1 MNHNS, CDR2 SASEGT.

The chain couples TRBV7-6 to TRBJ1-2; D possibly corresponds to TRBD1 (6 bases). The V end lost 1 base, the J end lost 4 bases, and 16 bases lay between the germline ends. From germline, CDR1 is SGHVS and CDR2 FNYEAQ. The CDR3 is 16 residues long. The CDR3 sequence is CASSLGEDRFPYGYTF. CDR3 sequence (DNA): TGTGCCAGCAGCTTAGGGGAAGACAGGTTCCCCTATGGCTACACCTTC.

This sequence joins TRBV6-6 and TRBJ2-1, with no clear D. With 7 bases removed from V and 3 bases from J, the gap between germline ends came to 4 bases. CDR3 length: 11 amino acids. CDR1 and CDR2 (germline): MNHNY, SVGAGI (reference sequence). CDR3 loop: CASNDYNEQFF. CDR3 DNA: TGTGCCAGCAATGACTACAATGAGCAGTTCTTC.

The rearrangement uses TRBV10-3 and TRBJ2-5; D is possibly TRBD1 (6 bases). Germline V gene sequence: CDR1 ENHRY, CDR2 SYGVKD. V lost 2 bases, J lost 4 bases, and 8 bases lay in between. The CDR3 has 13 residues. CDR3 coding DNA: TGTGCCATCAGTGAGACAGGGCGAGAGACCCAGTACTTC. Translating it yields CAISETGRETQYF.

The rearrangement joins TRBV7-9 to TRBJ1-5, with no clear D. The germline CDR1 and CDR2 sequences are SEHNR and FQNEAQ (reference sequence). This CDR3 has 14 residues. Trimming removed 2 bases from V and 1 base from J, with 6 bases in between. CDR3 protein: CASSLRPSNQPQHF. The CDR3 DNA follows: TGTGCCAGCAGCTTACGCCCGAGCAATCAGCCCCAGCATTTT. Filled out from reference TRBV7-9 and TRBJ1-5, the complete variable domain reads DTGVSQNPRHKITKRGQNVTFRCDPISEHNRLYWYRQTLGQGPEFLTYFQNEAQLEKSRLLSDRFSAERPKGSFSTLEIQRTEQGDSAMYLCASSLRPSNQPQHFGDGTRLSIL.

The rearrangement uses TRBV7-9 and TRBJ1-1; no firm D call. V lost 5 bases and J 0 bases, leaving 10 bases between the germline ends. The CDR3 runs to 14 residues. Germline V gene sequence: CDR1 SEHNR, CDR2 FQNEAQ (reference sequence). The DNA of the CDR3 is TGTGCCAGCAGCCCAGGAGACATGAACACTGAAGCTTTCTTT. It yields the protein CASSPGDMNTEAFF. The variable domain in full, with the rest retrieved from reference TRBV7-9 and TRBJ1-1, is DTGVSQNPRHKITKRGQNVTFRCDPISEHNRLYWYRQTLGQGPEFLTYFQNEAQLEKSRLLSDRFSAERPKGSFSTLEIQRTEQGDSAMYLCASSPGDMNTEAFFGQGTRLTVV.

The genes are TRBV9 and TRBJ2-3; 7 positions match TRBD2. Trimming took 1 base from V and 6 from J; bases not matched to a gene: 14. Germline CDR1 SGDLS, CDR2 YYNGEE. The CDR3 is made up of 17 amino acids. The CDR3 coding sequence is TGTGCCAGCAGCGTACAGGCTAGCGGCCATAGTGAGGATACGCAGTATTTT. This encodes CASSVQASGHSEDTQYF. Based on the CDR3 plus reference TRBV9 and TRBJ2-3, the full variable domain is DSGVTQTPKHLITATGQRVTLRCSPRSGDLSVYWYQQSLDQGLQFLIQYYNGEERAKGNILERFSAQQFPDLHSELNLSSLELGDSALYFCASSVQASGHSEDTQYFGPGTRLTVL.

V usage is TRBV18 and J usage is TRBJ2-7, with 8 bases matching TRBD2. Unmatched junction bases numbered 13, after V lost 6 bases and J lost 3 bases. Germline V CDR1 and CDR2: KGHSH, LQKENI. This CDR3 spans 16 amino acids. The CDR3 sequence: CASSPGGSGKVYEQYF. CDR3 nucleotide sequence: TGTGCCAGCTCCCCCGGGGGTAGCGGGAAGGTCTACGAGCAGTACTTC.

The rearrangement joins TRBV28 to TRBJ2-7, with D unclear. V was trimmed by 3 bases and J by 1 base, leaving 7 bases between them. The CDR3 is 13 residues long. Germline CDR1 reads MDHEN; CDR2 reads SYDVKM. CDR3 in amino acids: CASSFFSSYEQYF. The CDR3 DNA reads as TGTGCCAGCAGTTTTTTCAGTTCCTACGAGCAGTACTTC.

The chain employs TRBV6-6 and TRBJ2-7; D ambiguous. The length of the CDR3 is 14 residues. Germline CDR1 and CDR2: MNHNY and SVGAGI (reference sequence). V lost 2 bases, J lost 3 bases, and 11 bases lay in between. The CDR3 nucleotides are TGTGCCAGCAGTTACGCCCGGGCAGGCTACGAGCAGTACTTC. Protein product: CASSYARAGYEQYF.

This chain joins TRBV23-1 and TRBJ2-3; the D gene could be TRBD1 or TRBD2 (5 bases each). TRBV23-1 is an ORF; its function is uncertain. Trimming took off 7 bases at V and 12 bases at J, with 23 bases between the two ends. The CDR3 is 14 residues long. DNA for the CDR3: TGCGCCAGCACCTTAGCCCGGGACCTCGGGTCACAGTATTTT. Its protein is CASTLARDLGSQYF.

The chain couples TRBV7-3 to TRBJ2-1, with 7 bases identical to TRBD1. V trimming: 6 bases; J trimming: 6 bases; junction bases outside the gene matches: 14. The CDR3 length is 16 residues. Germline loops: CDR1 SGHTA, CDR2 FQGTGA. The CDR3 here is CASRTGTDAWGNEQFF. DNA for the CDR3: TGTGCCAGCAGGACCGGGACAGATGCGTGGGGCAATGAGCAGTTCTTC.

The chain recombines TRBV5-5 with TRBJ1-5; D might be TRBD1 (5 bases). This CDR3 is built from 14 residues. With 4 bases removed from V and 4 bases from J, the gap between germline ends came to 12 bases. Per germline, CDR1 SGHKS and CDR2 YYEKEE (reference sequence). The CDR3 DNA follows: TGTGCCAGCAGCCCGGGACTGAATAATCAGCCCCAGCATTTT. As protein: CASSPGLNNQPQHF.

The chain has TRBV7-8 and TRBJ1-5; 12 nucleotides agree with TRBD1. V lost 4 bases and J lost 6; bases outside the gene matches: 4. CDR3 length: 15 residues. Germline loops: CDR1 SGHVS, CDR2 FQNEAQ. CDR3 in DNA: TGTGCCAGCAGCTCCGGGACAGGGGGCGGTCAGCCCCAGCATTTT. Translating it yields CASSSGTGGGQPQHF.